This T cell receptor beta chain emerged from a study of blood T cells in healthy people across ages. A second about 7 to 12 cycle PCR used barcoded and J-beta primers. MiXCR was run by TCRdb on the 5' RACE reads, yielding one entry per CDR3 protein. The sample holds around 500,000 distinct CDR3 sequences, about 45% seen once. The CDR3 is made up of 14 amino acids. Germline V CDR1 and CDR2: SGHDN, FVKESK. Trimming removed 1 base from V and 7 bases from J, with 13 bases in between. The table lists this clonotype with a few counts. The receptor's source is a man at least 80 years old in good health. The sequenced material came from blood. The rearrangement links TRBV14 to TRBJ2-5; either TRBD1 or TRBD2 may fit D (5 bases each). CDR3 sequence: CASSQGQYEGTQYF. The CDR3 nucleotides are TGTGCCAGCAGCCAAGGACAGTATGAGGGGACCCAGTACTTC.